This T cell receptor (beta chain) was retrieved from a study of blood T cells in healthy people across ages. Primers used in a second PCR of about 7 to 11 cycles were a sample-barcoded 5' primer and a J-beta primer mix. TCRdb recomputed calls from the 5' RACE reads with MiXCR, one row per CDR3 protein. The sample lists over 950,000 distinct CDR3 sequences; roughly 51% were seen once. This clonotype appeared a few times. Sequenced sample: blood. This clonotype originated in a woman in her sixties in good health.

Here the CDR3 reads CASSLRHRDRGFNQPQHF. For the CDR3, the DNA is TGTGCCAGCAGCTTAAGACACCGGGACAGGGGTTTCAATCAGCCCCAGCATTTT. J is TRBJ1-5 and V is TRBV7-2; 10 nucleotides line up with TRBD1. Germline values: CDR1 SGHTA, CDR2 FQGNSA. J lost 3 bases, V lost 2 bases, and 10 bases had no gene match. The CDR3 extends over 18 amino acids.